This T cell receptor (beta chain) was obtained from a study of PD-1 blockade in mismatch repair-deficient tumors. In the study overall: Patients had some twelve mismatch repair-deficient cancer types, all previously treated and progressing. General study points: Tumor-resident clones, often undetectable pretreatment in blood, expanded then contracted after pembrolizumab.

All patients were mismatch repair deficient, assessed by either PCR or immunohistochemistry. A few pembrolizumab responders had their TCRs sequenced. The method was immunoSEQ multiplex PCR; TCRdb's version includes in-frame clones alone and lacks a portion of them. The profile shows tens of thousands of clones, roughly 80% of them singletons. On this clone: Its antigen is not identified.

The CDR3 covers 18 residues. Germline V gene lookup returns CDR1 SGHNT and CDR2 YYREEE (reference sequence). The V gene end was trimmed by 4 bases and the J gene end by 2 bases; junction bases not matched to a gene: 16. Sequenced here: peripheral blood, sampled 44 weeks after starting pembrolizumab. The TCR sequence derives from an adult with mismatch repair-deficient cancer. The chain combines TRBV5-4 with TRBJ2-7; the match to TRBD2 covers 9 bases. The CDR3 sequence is CASSPTTGLAIGTYEQYF. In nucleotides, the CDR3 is TGTGCCAGCAGCCCGACGACGGGACTAGCAATTGGAACCTACGAGCAGTACTTC. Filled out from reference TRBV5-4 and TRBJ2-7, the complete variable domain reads ETGVTQSPTHLIKTRGQQVTLRCSSQSGHNTVSWYQQALGQGPQFIFQYYREEENGRGNFPPRFSGLQFPNYSSELNVNALELDDSALYLCASSPTTGLAIGTYEQYFGPGTRLTVT.